This TCR beta chain was sequenced in a study of T cells in Graves' hyperthyroidism and ophthalmopathy. Hyperthyroidism, newly diagnosed and lasting under 2 months, affected patients aged 18 to 65. Diagnosing involved the use of clinical symptoms, serum thyroxine and TRAb, thyroid ultrasound and orbital computed tomography. In this sample, this clonotype turned up a few times. Amplification of TCR beta CDR3 regions was performed using RNA transcripts as template. HTBI primers drove first-round RT-PCR of the TCR CDR3. TCRdb processed the multiplex PCR reads anew with MiXCR; each CDR3 protein has one entry. The sample has roughly 98,000 distinct CDR3 sequences; approximately 40% are singletons. The TCR sequence derives from a woman aged 30 to 39 with Graves' hyperthyroidism. Material for sequencing was peripheral blood or thyroid tissue (not recorded which).

The CDR3 bases are TGTGCCAGCAGCCCCCTCCCGGCGGGGAACACTGAAGCTTTCTTT. Protein: CASSPLPAGNTEAFF. V is TRBV28 and J is TRBJ1-1; D is unclear. Germline lookup yields CDR1 MDHEN and CDR2 SYDVKM. The V gene lost 6 bases and the J gene lost 1 base, with 15 bases spanning the gap. The CDR3 length is 15 residues.